A selection of T cell receptor beta chains follows, all from one sample in a study of blood T cell repertoires in COVID-19. This table comes from immunoSEQ multiplex PCR, and its TCRdb copy is limited to in-frame clones, with some not included. The sample lists about 210,000 clones; 83% were seen once. The sequencing input was peripheral blood. These TCRs come from a man over 45 with active or convalescent COVID-19. CDR3s include the opening cysteine and the closing phenylalanine or tryptophan. D genes are given only for firm matches. Not every row has a clone size; where given, it reads once, few, many or a size class.

d_gene,v_gene,len,abundance,j_gene,CDR3aa,CDR3nt
-,TRBV19,14,-,TRBJ1-1,CASSPQSYNTEAFF,TGTGCCAGTAGCCCACAGTCCTATAACACTGAAGCTTTCTTT
-,TRBV15,14,-,TRBJ1-2,CATSRVGADYGYTF,TGTGCCACCAGCAGAGTAGGAGCAGACTATGGCTACACCTTC
TRBD1,TRBV19,15,-,TRBJ1-2,CASSSEGAPAYGYTF,TGTGCCAGTAGTTCCGAGGGGGCGCCTGCCTATGGCTACACCTTC
-,TRBV10-3,13,-,TRBJ1-5,CATGDNPNQPQHF,TGTGCCACCGGGGACAACCCCAATCAGCCCCAGCATTTT
TRBD2,TRBV19,14,-,TRBJ2-7,CASSLAGGWYEQYF,TGTGCCAGTAGTCTGGCGGGAGGGTGGTACGAGCAGTACTTC
TRBD1,TRBV29-1,15,-,TRBJ1-2,CSVEGQGASNYGYTF,TGCAGCGTGGAGGGACAGGGTGCCTCTAACTATGGCTACACCTTC
-,TRBV6-6,15,-,TRBJ1-6,CASSYSRDYNSPLHF,TGTGCCAGCAGTTACTCGCGCGACTATAATTCACCCCTCCACTTT
-,TRBV12-3/TRBV12-4,13,once,TRBJ1-4,CASTRQANEKLFF,TGTGCCAGCACACGACAGGCAAATGAAAAACTGTTTTTT
-,TRBV5-1,14,-,TRBJ1-6,CASSERPPVSPLHF,TGCGCCAGCAGCGAGAGGCCCCCGGTTTCACCCCTCCACTTT
TRBD2,TRBV30,16,-,TRBJ2-2,CAWSVLQRGGTGELFF,TGTGCCTGGAGTGTACTCCAGCGGGGGGGAACCGGGGAGCTGTTTTTT
-,TRBV5-6,15,-,TRBJ1-6,CASSLPLGGNSPLHF,TGTGCCAGCAGCTTGCCGCTCGGAGGCAATTCACCCCTCCACTTT
-,TRBV6-6,13,once,TRBJ1-1,CASSYSSLTEAFF,TGTGCCAGCAGTTACTCGAGCCTCACTGAAGCTTTCTTT
-,TRBV7-6,12,-,TRBJ1-5,CASSLLNQPQHF,TGTGCCAGCAGCTTACTCAATCAGCCCCAGCATTTT
-,TRBV29-1,14,-,TRBJ1-4,CSALPRETNEKLFF,TGCAGCGCCCTCCCCAGGGAAACTAATGAAAAACTGTTTTTT
TRBD1,TRBV13,14,few,TRBJ2-7,CASSLGQGASWQYF,TGTGCCAGCAGCTTAGGGCAGGGGGCGAGTTGGCAGTACTTC
-,TRBV6-2/TRBV6-3,14,once,TRBJ1-2,CASSYSARLYGYTF,TGTGCCAGCAGTTACTCCGCCAGACTCTATGGCTACACCTTC
-,TRBV5-1,14,-,TRBJ2-3,CASSLAGTSDTQYF,TGCGCCAGCAGCTTGGCCGGGACTTCAGATACGCAGTATTTT
TRBD1,TRBV5-6,14,few,TRBJ2-7,CASSRDRGAYEQYF,TGTGCCAGCAGCCGGGACAGGGGGGCCTACGAGCAGTACTTC
-,TRBV10-2,14,-,TRBJ2-3,CASSEGLITDTQYF,TGCGCCAGCAGTGAAGGACTAATCACAGATACGCAGTATTTT
-,TRBV7-8,14,-,TRBJ2-3,CASRLDEGTDTQYF,TGTGCCAGCCGCCTAGATGAGGGCACAGATACGCAGTATTTT
-,TRBV3-1/TRBV3-2,13,-,TRBJ2-7,CASSQGHLYEQYF,TGTGCCAGCAGCCAGGGACATCTCTACGAGCAGTACTTC